These 16 T cell receptor beta chains share one sample of origin, sequenced in a study of human T cells and chemical hapten exposure. TCRdb processed the RACE reads anew with MiXCR; each CDR3 protein has one entry. The profile shows some 96,000 distinct CDR3 sequences, roughly 27% of them singletons. The sample's time point: patch test 3, about 24 weeks after DPC sensitization. The treatment here: therapeutic diphenylcyclopropenone sensitization with weekly scalp DPC. The sample consisted of whole blood, taken in connection with sensitization to the hapten diphenylcyclopropenone (DPC). These receptor sequences come from a man aged 35 to 55 with alopecia areata. Some clones in this sample may be carry-over from other donors' samples.

V gene TRBV18 combines with J gene TRBJ1-2; tentative D call: TRBD1 (5 bases). This CDR3 region has 17 residues. The V end lost 2 bases, the J end lost 1 base, and 17 bases lay between the germline ends. From germline, CDR1 is KGHSH and CDR2 LQKENI. The CDR3 DNA follows: TGTGCCAGCTCACCAATCGGGACGGGGGGAAGTAACTATGGCTACACCTTC. It yields the protein CASSPIGTGGSNYGYTF.

This clonotype was counted a few times. CDR3 nucleotide sequence: TGTGCCAGCAGCACACCCGGGACAGGGACTCAAGAGACCCAGTACTTC. Amino acids: CASSTPGTGTQETQYF. The chain carries TRBV12-3 or TRBV12-4 and TRBJ2-5; 9 positions agree with TRBD1. The CDR3 extends over 16 amino acids. V shed 6 bases, J shed 2 bases, and the junction held 10 bases outside the gene matches.

Only a few counts were recorded for this clonotype. The chain carries TRBV7-9 and TRBJ2-7, with a weak D call TRBD2 (9 bases). The length of the CDR3 is 20 residues. Trimming left V 5 bases short and J 5 bases short, with 34 bases between. In germline, CDR1 is SEHNR, CDR2 FQNEAQ (reference sequence). CDR3 nucleotide sequence: TGTGCCAGCAGCCCTCCCCCGGGACAGGAGAGAGTAGCGGGAGCCCACGAGCAGTACTTC. Translation: CASSPPPGQERVAGAHEQYF.

The genes are TRBV6-5 and TRBJ2-7, with D uncertain. This CDR3 region has 15 residues. Trimming removed 2 bases at V and 1 base at J, with 12 bases between. Germline CDR1 and CDR2: MNHEY and SVGAGI. CDR3 sequence: CASSYDGLGSYEQYF. The CDR3, as DNA: TGTGCCAGCAGTTACGACGGTCTGGGGTCCTACGAGCAGTACTTC.

The chain uses TRBV6-2 or TRBV6-3 and TRBJ1-5, with TRBD1 matching 11 bases. CDR3 size: 18 residues. Germline-derived CDR1 and CDR2 are MNHEY and SVGEGT. The trim removed 5 bases at V and 0 bases at J, leaving 9 bases unmatched. The CDR3 region is CASSDRDRGTYSNQPQHF. The CDR3 DNA is TGTGCCAGCAGTGACCGGGACAGGGGGACTTATAGCAATCAGCCCCAGCATTTT.

V is TRBV6-6 and J is TRBJ2-7, with 8 positions matching TRBD1. V shed 8 bases and J 0 bases; nucleotides not matched to a gene: 6. The CDR3 is made up of 14 amino acids. CDR1 is MNHNY and CDR2 is SVGAGI in the germline V gene (reference sequence). The DNA of the CDR3 is TGTGCCAGCTACCCAACAGGGGGCTCCTACGAGCAGTACTTC. Translation gives CASYPTGGSYEQYF.

This chain links TRBV9 with TRBJ2-5; 9 nucleotides align to TRBD2. The CDR3 runs 16 residues. From germline, CDR1 is SGDLS and CDR2 YYNGEE. Trimming removed 4 bases from V and 2 bases from J; junction bases left unmatched: 9. The CDR3 is CASSLKAGGPQETQYF. DNA for the CDR3: TGTGCCAGCAGCCTAAAAGCGGGAGGACCTCAAGAGACCCAGTACTTC.

This clonotype was seen a few times. The J gene is TRBJ2-7, the V gene TRBV4-3; 10 nucleotides match TRBD2. Trimming cost V 0 bases and J 0 bases; bases outside gene matches: 11. From germline, CDR1 is LGHNA and CDR2 YSLEER. The CDR3 loop spans 19 amino acids. As DNA, the CDR3 is TGCGCCAGCAGCCAAGATTTCCTAGCGGGAGACGGCCTCTCCTACGAGCAGTACTTC. Translated: CASSQDFLAGDGLSYEQYF.

This clonotype was picked up many times. The CDR3 loop is CASSVGTSLTDTQYF. DNA for the CDR3: TGCGCCAGCAGCGTGGGGACTAGCCTCACAGATACGCAGTATTTT. V is TRBV5-1 and J is TRBJ2-3, with 9 nucleotides matching TRBD2. Germline lookup yields CDR1 SGHRS and CDR2 YFSETQ. CDR3 size: 15 residues. V dropped 4 bases and J dropped 2; count of bases not matched to a gene: 5.

In this sample, this clonotype turned up a few times. This sequence joins TRBV6-5 and TRBJ1-6, with unresolved D. CDR1 is MNHEY, CDR2 SVGAGI, per germline. V was trimmed by 4 bases and J by 11 bases, leaving 12 bases between them. There are 13 residues in the CDR3. The DNA for the CDR3 is TGTGCCAGCAGTTTCTCTCTAGGTCCACCCCTCCACTTT. It is translated as CASSFSLGPPLHF.

This clonotype was observed a few times. V usage is TRBV12-3 or TRBV12-4 and J usage is TRBJ1-5; unclear D gene. V shed 6 bases and J shed 7 bases, with 10 bases lying between them. The CDR3 runs 12 residues. The CDR3 protein is CASRRDSQPQHF. The CDR3 DNA reads TGTGCCAGCAGGAGAGATAGCCAGCCCCAGCATTTT.

The gene calls are TRBV5-1 and TRBJ2-3, with unresolved D. The V end was cut by 0 bases, the J end by 5 bases, with 13 bases between. Germline CDR1 SGHRS, CDR2 YFSETQ. The CDR3 sequence is 15 residues long. The chain's CDR3 is CASSLEAGWIDTQYF. In DNA, the CDR3 is TGCGCCAGCAGCTTGGAGGCAGGTTGGATAGATACGCAGTATTTT.

This clonotype has only a few counts. This sequence joins TRBV27 and TRBJ1-4; TRBD1 might be the D (5 bases). The CDR3 spans 16 residues. CDR1 MNHEY and CDR2 SMNVEV come from the germline V gene (reference sequence). V was trimmed by 2 bases and J by 5 bases, leaving 15 bases between them. CDR3 in amino acids: CASSLTPGLRNEKLFF. The CDR3 coding sequence is TGTGCCAGCAGTTTAACTCCGGGACTACGGAATGAAAAACTGTTTTTT.

DNA for the CDR3: TGCAGTGCTAGTTTAGGGGGCGAGCAGTACTTC. Its protein product is CSASLGGEQYF. The chain recombines TRBV20-1 with TRBJ2-7; perhaps TRBD1 as D (6 bases). The CDR3 length is 11 residues. Germline-derived CDR1 and CDR2 are DFQATT and SNEGSKA (reference sequence). V lost 3 bases and J lost 6, with 9 bases in between.

This clonotype was detected only once. The CDR3 here is CATGGMAEAFF. CDR3 DNA: TGTGCCACCGGGGGAATGGCTGAAGCTTTCTTT. The V call is TRBV6-1, the J call TRBJ1-1, with D perhaps TRBD1 (5 bases). The V end lost 10 bases, the J end lost 6 bases, and 12 bases lay between the germline ends. CDR1 is MNHNS, CDR2 SASEGT, per germline. The CDR3 contains 11 residues.

This clonotype occurred many times. The V gene is TRBV6-6, the J gene TRBJ2-3; 9 positions agree with TRBD2. Germline loops: CDR1 MNHNY, CDR2 SVGAGI (reference sequence). The CDR3 extends over 16 amino acids. V shed 2 bases, J shed 5 bases, and the junction held 8 bases outside the gene matches. The CDR3 here is CASSYGLAGSQDTQYF. CDR3 nucleotides: TGTGCCAGCAGTTACGGGCTAGCGGGATCCCAAGATACGCAGTATTTT.